This T cell receptor (beta chain) was retrieved from a study of cytomegalovirus exposure and HLA in healthy donors. Study results and limitations: Specific recognition of CMV antigens was confirmed in vitro for a few chains (all CMV-associated).

The repertoire was sequenced with immunoSEQ multiplex PCR; TCRdb's copy has only in-frame clones and lacks some. Altogether 150,000 to 200,000 clones are present, about four fifths being singletons, with the ten largest covering 10%. The CDR3 has 15 amino acids. Trimming cost V 1 base and J 4 bases, with 8 bases left between them. Germline V CDR1 and CDR2: LGHNA, YSLEER. In this sample, this clone turned up a few times. Its specificity is not known. These donors were members of the roughly 120-subject validation cohort, a group separate from the roughly 670-subject first cohort. Specimen: PBMCs. The V call is TRBV4-3, the J call TRBJ2-6; D not certain. The sequence was obtained from a man aged 25-45 years in good health and CMV-seropositive. The CDR3 reads CASSQGVSGANVLTF. The DNA of the CDR3 is TGCGCCAGCAGCCAAGGCGTGTCAGGGGCCAACGTCCTGACTTTC.